The 28 T cell receptor beta chains given below trace back to one sample, sequenced in a study of blood T cells in healthy people across ages. Combining a sample-barcoded 5' primer with a J-beta primer mix, a second PCR ran for roughly 6 to 12 cycles. One entry per CDR3 protein results from TCRdb running MiXCR on the 5' RACE reads. This table holds 1,800,000 or so distinct CDR3 sequences, approximately 40% found once. Sequenced input: blood. These receptor sequences come from a human donor in good health.

The rearrangement uses TRBV9 and TRBJ2-5; 8 positions agree with TRBD1. Germline V gene sequence: CDR1 SGDLS, CDR2 YYNGEE. After removal of 0 bases from V and 3 bases from J, the junction contained 4 bases not matched to a gene. The CDR3 totals 15 residues. The CDR3 coding sequence is TGTGCCAGCAGCGTAGGCCCGGACAGGGAAGAGACCCAGTACTTC. Translated, it gives CASSVGPDREETQYF.

The chain couples TRBV29-1 to TRBJ2-7; D not resolved. The end of the DNA fits TRBJ2-5 better, so the J call may be wrong. Per germline, CDR1 SQVTM and CDR2 ANQGSEA. This CDR3 contains 13 residues. CDR3 DNA: TGCAGCGTTGTTCAGGTTTTACGAGAGACCCAGTACTTC. This sequence encodes CSVVQVLRETQYF.

The chain joins TRBV25-1 to TRBJ2-1; D remains unclear. V shed 10 bases and J shed 0 bases, with 1 base lying between them. This CDR3 has 10 amino acids. Germline V lookup: CDR1 MGHDK, CDR2 SYGVNS. The CDR3: CAISYNEQFF. CDR3 nucleotide sequence: TGTGCCATCTCCTACAATGAGCAGTTCTTC.

In its sample, this clonotype was seen a few times. This chain uses TRBV12-3 or TRBV12-4 with TRBJ1-5; D is unclear. The CDR3 consists of 15 residues. V gave up 2 bases and J gave up 1 base, with 9 bases separating them. The CDR3 nucleotides are TGTGCCAGCAGTTTAATTTCAGGAAGCAATCAGCCCCAGCATTTT. It yields the protein CASSLISGSNQPQHF.

A few counts support this clonotype. V and J are TRBV29-1 and TRBJ1-4, with 7 bases matching TRBD1. Germline V gene data show CDR1 as SQVTM and CDR2 as ANQGSEA. Trimming cost V 3 bases and J 8 bases; bases outside gene matches: 9. The CDR3 has 14 residues. CDR3 sequence: CSVDPTGQGEKLFF. Written as DNA, the CDR3 is TGCAGCGTTGACCCGACAGGGCAGGGCGAAAAACTGTTTTTT.

In this sample, this clonotype turned up a few times. The chain has TRBV5-1 and TRBJ1-1; D gene unclear. The length of the CDR3 is 14 residues. V lost 2 bases and J lost 1, with 9 bases in between. The germline V gene encodes CDR1 SGHRS and CDR2 YFSETQ. The CDR3 spells CASSFKDSNTEAFF. The CDR3 DNA is TGCGCCAGCAGCTTTAAGGATTCGAACACTGAAGCTTTCTTT.

This CDR3 reads CSATGVDWEETQYF. For the CDR3, the DNA is TGCAGTGCTACGGGGGTTGATTGGGAAGAGACCCAGTACTTC. The chain employs TRBV20-1 and TRBJ2-5; a weak D match, TRBD2 (6 bases). The ends were cut back, 4 bases at V and 3 bases at J, with 15 bases in the middle. Per germline, CDR1 DFQATT and CDR2 SNEGSKA (reference sequence). CDR3 length: 14 amino acids.

V usage is TRBV12-3 or TRBV12-4 and J usage is TRBJ2-7; D gene uncertain. Trimming shortened V by 6 bases and J by 3 bases, and 9 bases separated the two germline ends. The CDR3 length is 12 residues. The CDR3 region is CASRKTGYEQYF. The CDR3 DNA follows: TGTGCCAGCAGGAAAACGGGCTACGAGCAGTACTTC.

This clonotype turned up a few times. The rearrangement links TRBV29-1 to TRBJ2-3; 12 positions match TRBD2. The germline gives CDR1 SQVTM, CDR2 ANQGSEA. Trimming removed 7 bases from V and 0 bases from J; junction bases left unmatched: 2. This CDR3 has 14 amino acids. In DNA, the CDR3 is TGCAGCGGCGGGACTAGCGGGAGCACAGATACGCAGTATTTT. Translating gives CSGGTSGSTDTQYF.

In this sample, this clonotype turned up a few times. The chain joins TRBV4-3 to TRBJ2-2; unclear D gene. Per the germline V gene, CDR1 is LGHNA and CDR2 is YSLEER. This CDR3 is 17 amino acids long. The germline V and J ends were trimmed by 1 base and 4 bases, with 16 bases remaining between them. This chain's CDR3 is CASSQGVANAGTGELFF. The CDR3 bases are TGCGCCAGCAGCCAAGGAGTCGCGAACGCTGGCACCGGGGAGCTGTTTTTT.

The gene calls are TRBV5-1 and TRBJ1-4; D gene uncertain. CDR3 length equals 15 residues. V was cut by 5 bases and J by 0 bases, with 11 bases left in between. Germline V lookup: CDR1 SGHRS, CDR2 YFSETQ. CDR3 loop: CASSRVEATNEKLFF. In nucleotides, the CDR3 is TGCGCCAGCAGTCGGGTTGAGGCAACTAATGAAAAACTGTTTTTT.

This clonotype has more than one count but fewer than ten. The rearrangement links TRBV18 to TRBJ1-2; D is perhaps TRBD1 (5 bases). The germline CDR1 and CDR2 sequences are KGHSH and LQKENI. The CDR3 extends over 14 amino acids. Deletions cut 2 bases from V and 6 bases from J, with 13 bases between. For the CDR3, the DNA is TGTGCCAGCTCACCAGGGACCGAAGTGGATGGCTACACCTTC. It translates to CASSPGTEVDGYTF.

J is TRBJ1-2 and V is TRBV20-1, with D perhaps TRBD1 (5 bases). Germline assignment: CDR1 DFQATT and CDR2 SNEGSKA (reference sequence). The CDR3 is made up of 11 amino acids. Trimming left V 5 bases short and J 10 bases short, with 14 bases between. The DNA for the CDR3 is TGCAGTGCTCCCGGGACGCTTGACTACACCTTC. It encodes CSAPGTLDYTF.

The V and J genes are TRBV6-5 and TRBJ1-2; D is perhaps TRBD1 (6 bases). CDR1 is MNHEY and CDR2 is SVGAGI in the germline V gene. Between the trimmed V and J ends, which lost 5 bases and 5 bases, there was a span of 15 bases. The CDR3 runs to 14 residues. The CDR3 loop is CASSPMEGEYGYTF. The CDR3 DNA is TGTGCCAGCAGTCCGATGGAGGGGGAATATGGCTACACCTTC.

V usage is TRBV28 and J usage is TRBJ2-6; D might be TRBD1 (6 bases). V was pared by 6 bases and J by 0 bases, with 12 bases between. Germline V lookup: CDR1 MDHEN, CDR2 SYDVKM. The CDR3 is made up of 16 amino acids. The CDR3 protein is CASRGTPSSGANVLTF. The CDR3 DNA reads TGTGCCAGCAGGGGGACACCTTCCTCTGGGGCCAACGTCCTGACTTTC.

As concerns this clonotype: Given a much more abundant clone one base away, this may be a read error. This chain uses TRBV9 with TRBJ2-1, with TRBD2 matching 8 bases. Germline trimming cut 0 bases from V and 10 bases from J; bases unmatched to any gene: 9. CDR3 size: 15 residues. Per germline, CDR1 SGDLS and CDR2 YYNGEE. CDR3: CASSVGGRREKEQFF. The CDR3 bases are TGTGCCAGCAGCGTAGGCGGGAGGCGCGAAAAGGAGCAGTTCTTC.

The CDR3 DNA sequence: TGCGCCAGCAGCTTGGTCGGAGGCGTCTTGGCCAAAAACATTCAGTACTTC. Translating gives CASSLVGGVLAKNIQYF. The chain links TRBV5-1 to TRBJ2-4; D might be TRBD2 (5 bases). Germline V CDR1 and CDR2: SGHRS, YFSETQ. The CDR3 loop spans 17 amino acids. With 0 bases removed from V and 1 base from J, the gap between germline ends came to 14 bases. Variable domain in full (rest from reference TRBV5-1 and TRBJ2-4): KAGVTQTPRYLIKTRGQQVTLSCSPISGHRSVSWYQQTPGQGLQFLFEYFSETQRNKGNFPGRFSGRQFSNSRSEMNVSTLELGDSALYLCASSLVGGVLAKNIQYFGAGTRLSVL.

The chain has TRBV5-1 and TRBJ2-5, with D maybe TRBD2 (6 bases). The CDR3 consists of 16 residues. The V gene lost 0 bases and the J gene lost 2 bases, with 14 bases spanning the gap. Germline V gives CDR1 SGHRS, CDR2 YFSETQ. The CDR3 sequence: CASSLDSSGEQETQYF. Here the CDR3 DNA reads TGCGCCAGCAGCTTGGATAGTAGCGGCGAACAAGAGACCCAGTACTTC.

This chain connects TRBV4-3 to TRBJ2-2, with D possibly matching TRBD2 (5 bases). V was clipped by 3 bases and J by 7 bases, with 18 bases between them. The CDR3 length is 16 residues. Germline CDR1 is LGHNA and CDR2 is YSLEER. CDR3 in DNA: TGCGCCAGCAGCCACACTGTCGACTATTCGGGCGGGGAGCTGTTTTTT. This gives the protein CASSHTVDYSGGELFF.

In this sample, this clonotype turned up a few times. This sequence joins TRBV9 and TRBJ2-1; the match to TRBD1 covers 9 bases. CDR1 is SGDLS and CDR2 is YYNGEE in the germline V gene. V lost 0 bases and J lost 9; bases outside the gene matches: 7. CDR3 size: 15 residues. CDR3 nucleotide sequence: TGTGCCAGCAGCGTAGCTGGGACAGGGTTGGGTGAGCAGTTCTTC. Its protein product is CASSVAGTGLGEQFF.

J is TRBJ1-1 and V is TRBV11-2, with D possibly matching TRBD1 (6 bases). Germline loops: CDR1 SGHAT, CDR2 FQNNGV. The CDR3 covers 14 residues. Trimming shortened V by 5 bases and J by 3 bases, and 13 bases separated the two germline ends. In nucleotides, the CDR3 is TGTGCCAGCAGCGAACAGGGATTTCACACTGAAGCTTTCTTT. Its translation is CASSEQGFHTEAFF.

The CDR3 region has the DNA TGTGCCAGTTCCTTCTTGAGACCAACTAATGAAAAACTGTTTTTT. Translation: CASSFLRPTNEKLFF. V is TRBV6-5 and J is TRBJ1-4; no clear D gene. This CDR3 has 15 amino acids. V was trimmed by 9 bases and J by 0 bases, leaving 14 bases between them. Per the germline V gene, CDR1 is MNHEY and CDR2 is SVGAGI.

This clonotype was observed many times. The gene calls are TRBV7-9 and TRBJ2-5, with D maybe TRBD1 (6 bases). V lost 2 bases to trimming and J lost 5 bases, with 24 bases between them. The CDR3 has 18 residues. Germline CDR1 reads SEHNR; CDR2 reads FQNEAQ (reference sequence). This chain's CDR3 is CASSLSWGRTEPSETQYF. The CDR3 DNA follows: TGTGCCAGCAGCTTATCTTGGGGTCGGACAGAGCCGAGTGAGACCCAGTACTTC.

This clonotype was recorded many times. The chain couples TRBV6-6 to TRBJ2-1; D is ambiguous. Germline loops: CDR1 MNHNY, CDR2 SVGAGI (reference sequence). The V end lost 6 bases, the J end lost 2 bases, and 5 bases lay between the germline ends. The CDR3 loop spans 12 amino acids. CDR3: CASSATYNEQFF. CDR3 nucleotides: TGTGCCAGCAGCGCCACCTACAATGAGCAGTTCTTC.

The rearrangement joins TRBV13 to TRBJ2-2, with D unclear. V shed 0 bases and J shed 4 bases, with 6 bases lying between them. The germline gives CDR1 PRHDT, CDR2 FYEKMQ (reference sequence). CDR3 length: 14 amino acids. The CDR3 DNA reads TGTGCCAGCAGCTTAGGCGGTATCACCGGGGAGCTGTTTTTT. Protein sequence: CASSLGGITGELFF.

This clonotype was observed a few times. The V gene is TRBV7-9, the J gene TRBJ2-7; 8 nucleotides agree with TRBD1. This CDR3 spans 16 amino acids. Germline CDR1 and CDR2: SEHNR and FQNEAQ (reference sequence). The V and J ends lost 2 bases and 4 bases, in that order; junction bases with no gene match: 10. The CDR3 spells CASSLQQGENLYEQYF. The CDR3 DNA reads TGTGCCAGCAGCTTACAACAGGGGGAAAATTTGTACGAGCAGTACTTC.

This clonotype was seen a few times. The J gene is TRBJ1-1, the V gene TRBV20-1, with D perhaps TRBD1 (5 bases). Trimming took off 4 bases at V and 1 base at J, with 13 bases between the two ends. The germline V gene encodes CDR1 DFQATT and CDR2 SNEGSKA (reference sequence). The CDR3 runs to 14 residues. CDR3 coding DNA: TGCAGTGCTACCCAGGGTGCTACGAACACTGAAGCTTTCTTT. Translated, it gives CSATQGATNTEAFF.

This clonotype was seen a handful of times. The J gene is TRBJ2-4, the V gene TRBV4-1; 7 bases map to TRBD1. Germline V gene lookup returns CDR1 MGHRA and CDR2 YSYEKL. Trimming cost V 4 bases and J 3 bases; bases outside gene matches: 6. The CDR3 has 15 residues. Here the CDR3 reads CASSRGQVDKNIQYF. The CDR3 DNA follows: TGCGCCAGCAGCCGAGGACAGGTAGACAAAAACATTCAGTACTTC.